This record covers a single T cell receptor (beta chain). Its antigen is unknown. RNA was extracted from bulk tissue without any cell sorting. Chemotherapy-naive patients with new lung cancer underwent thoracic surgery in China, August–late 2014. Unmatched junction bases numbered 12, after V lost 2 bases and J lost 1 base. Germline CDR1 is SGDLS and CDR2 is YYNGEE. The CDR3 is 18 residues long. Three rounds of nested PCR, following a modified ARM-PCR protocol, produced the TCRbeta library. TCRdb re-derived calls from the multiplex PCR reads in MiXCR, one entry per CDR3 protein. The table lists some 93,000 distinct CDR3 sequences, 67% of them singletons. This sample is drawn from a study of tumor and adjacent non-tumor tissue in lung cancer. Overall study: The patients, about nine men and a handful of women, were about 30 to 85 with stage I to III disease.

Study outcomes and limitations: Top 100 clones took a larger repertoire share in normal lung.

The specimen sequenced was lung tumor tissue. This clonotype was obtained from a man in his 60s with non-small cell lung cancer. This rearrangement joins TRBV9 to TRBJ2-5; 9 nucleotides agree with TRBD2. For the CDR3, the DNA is TGTGCCAGCAGCGTTGGCGCTAGCGGGACTCTACCCCAAGAGACCCAGTACTTC. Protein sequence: CASSVGASGTLPQETQYF.